These 23 T cell receptor beta chains came from one sample sequenced in a study of blood T cell repertoires in COVID-19 (dated by TCRdb to the early 2020s). Libraries were made using the immunoSEQ multiplex PCR assay. The immuneACCESS repertoire file appears here via TCRdb, limited to in-frame rearrangements. These files lack a portion of the clones; in checked studies, under half of the deficit traces to unresolved V genes, and the cause of the others is not known. The sample contains some 280,000 clones, approximately 91% of them found a single time. Roughly 0.92% of the sample is in the top ten clones. The sequenced sample was peripheral blood. The receptors were sampled from a woman in her thirties or forties who had recovered from COVID-19.

This clone came up once. V usage is TRBV19 and J usage is TRBJ2-5; 7 positions agree with TRBD2. V was pared by 3 bases and J by 5 bases, with 15 bases of the junction left unmatched. This CDR3 contains 17 residues. The germline CDR1 and CDR2 sequences are LNHDA and SQIVND (reference sequence). DNA for the CDR3: TGTGCCAGTAGTATCCCCAACGGTGGAGCGGGACTGGAGACCCAGTACTTC. Translating it yields CASSIPNGGAGLETQYF.

The chain carries TRBV19 and TRBJ2-2; 8 bases match TRBD2. Germline V gives CDR1 LNHDA, CDR2 SQIVND (reference sequence). The CDR3 extends over 16 amino acids. V shed 9 bases and J 0 bases; nucleotides not matched to a gene: 9. The CDR3 region is CASGTRFLTNTGELFF. The CDR3 DNA follows: TGTGCCAGCGGGACTAGGTTTCTCACGAACACCGGGGAGCTGTTTTTT.

The V gene is TRBV4-2, the J gene TRBJ1-5, with a possible D match to TRBD1 (5 bases). V lost 0 bases and J lost 2, with 11 bases in between. Germline assignment: CDR1 LGHNA and CDR2 YNFKEQ. The CDR3 loop spans 16 amino acids. The CDR3 sequence is CASSQDSQGGNQPQHF. The CDR3 DNA reads TGTGCCAGCAGCCAAGATAGTCAAGGGGGCAATCAGCCCCAGCATTTT.

Only one count was recorded for this clone. This chain connects TRBV4-1 to TRBJ2-1; 7 bases fit TRBD2. Trimming at V came to 4 bases and at J to 3 bases, leaving 6 bases not matched to a gene. The CDR3 is 15 residues long. CDR1 and CDR2 (germline): MGHRA, YSYEKL. The CDR3 reads CASSPLAGVYNEQFF. For the CDR3, the DNA is TGCGCCAGCAGCCCCCTCGCGGGGGTCTACAATGAGCAGTTCTTC.

V usage is TRBV28 and J usage is TRBJ2-3, with D tentatively TRBD2 (5 bases). CDR3 length equals 18 residues. Trimming shortened V by 4 bases and J by 2 bases, and 22 bases separated the two germline ends. Germline values: CDR1 MDHEN, CDR2 SYDVKM. DNA for the CDR3: TGTGCCAGCAGTTCTCGACAATGGGGTAGCGAAGACACAGATACGCAGTATTTT. It translates to CASSSRQWGSEDTDTQYF.

The chain recombines TRBV7-9 with TRBJ1-6; D is unresolved. The germline V gene has CDR1 SEHNR and CDR2 FQNEAQ (reference sequence). The germline V and J ends were trimmed by 2 bases and 9 bases, with 11 bases remaining between them. This CDR3 is built from 14 residues. CDR3 in DNA: TGTGCCAGCAGCTTAACTATTACGGGTTCACCCCTCCACTTT. Translated, it gives CASSLTITGSPLHF.

The chain couples TRBV6-6 to TRBJ2-1; 14 nucleotides agree with TRBD2. CDR1 MNHNY and CDR2 SVGAGI come from the germline V gene (reference sequence). The V and J ends lost 6 bases and 4 bases, in that order; junction bases with no gene match: 8. CDR3 length: 17 amino acids. CDR3 in amino acids: CASSRLAGGYKYNEQFF. The CDR3 bases are TGTGCCAGCAGCCGACTAGCGGGAGGGTACAAGTACAATGAGCAGTTCTTC.

This sequence joins TRBV6-5 and TRBJ2-3; D unclear. With 7 bases removed from V and 4 bases from J, the gap between germline ends came to 6 bases. Germline CDR1 MNHEY, CDR2 SVGAGI. The CDR3 runs to 11 residues. The CDR3 region has the DNA TGTGCCAGCACCCAGGCAGATACGCAGTATTTT. It is translated as CASTQADTQYF.

This chain joins TRBV6-2 or TRBV6-3 and TRBJ2-1, with D maybe TRBD2 (6 bases). Germline values: CDR1 MNHEY, CDR2 SVGEGT. The CDR3 is 16 residues long. V lost 5 bases to trimming and J lost 0 bases, with 14 bases between them. This CDR3 is CASSTPSASSYNEQFF. The CDR3 DNA reads as TGTGCCAGCAGTACCCCTAGCGCGAGCTCCTACAATGAGCAGTTCTTC.

This clone occurred once. The CDR3 DNA follows: TGCGCCAGCAGGTTAACGGGAGGATCCTACGAGCAGTACTTC. This sequence encodes CASRLTGGSYEQYF. The chain is built from TRBV5-1 and TRBJ2-7; 7 positions agree with TRBD2. This CDR3 has 14 residues. Trimming at V came to 5 bases and at J to 1 base, leaving 6 bases not matched to a gene. Germline CDR1 reads SGHRS; CDR2 reads YFSETQ.

The count of this clone is one. This chain connects TRBV6-6 to TRBJ2-1; 11 bases agree with TRBD2. This CDR3 is built from 15 residues. Germline CDR1 MNHNY, CDR2 SVGAGI (reference sequence). With V trimmed by 6 bases and J by 7 bases, 8 bases remained unmatched. The CDR3 DNA follows: TGTGCCAGCAGCCACCCGGGACTAGCGGAAAATGAGCAGTTCTTC. Translation: CASSHPGLAENEQFF.

CDR3 protein: CARRGMNNSPLHF. The CDR3 DNA reads TGTGCCAGAAGAGGAATGAATAATTCACCCCTCCACTTT. The gene calls are TRBV2 and TRBJ1-6, with D uncertain. CDR1 SNHLY and CDR2 FYNNEI come from the germline V gene. V gave up 9 bases and J gave up 5 bases, with 11 bases separating them. The CDR3 loop spans 13 amino acids.

V gene TRBV18 combines with J gene TRBJ2-1, with 7 bases aligning to TRBD2. Germline CDR1 is KGHSH and CDR2 is LQKENI. V lost 3 bases to trimming and J lost 3 bases; unmatched junction nucleotides: 8. This CDR3 is 16 amino acids long. Here the CDR3 reads CASSPMAQRGYNEQFF. CDR3 coding DNA: TGTGCCAGCTCACCCATGGCCCAGCGGGGCTACAATGAGCAGTTCTTC.

This chain joins TRBV19 and TRBJ2-7, with 7 bases identical to TRBD2. V trimming: 5 bases; J trimming: 2 bases; junction bases outside the gene matches: 9. Germline lookup yields CDR1 LNHDA and CDR2 SQIVND (reference sequence). The CDR3 is 15 amino acids. CDR3 DNA sequence: TGTGCCAGTAGTGCCAGCGCGGGAGCGACCTACGAGCAGTACTTC. It codes for CASSASAGATYEQYF.

The gene calls are TRBV30 and TRBJ2-5; 7 bases fit TRBD2. From germline, CDR1 is GTSNPN and CDR2 SVGIG (reference sequence). The CDR3 is made up of 16 amino acids. Losses at the gene ends were 0 bases for V and 1 base for J; bases not matched to a gene: 8. CDR3 in DNA: TGTGCCTGGAGTGTAAGGGCTAGCGGAGGCCAAGAGACCCAGTACTTC. Its translation is CAWSVRASGGQETQYF. Using reference TRBV30 and TRBJ2-5 for the parts outside the CDR3, the full variable domain is SQTIHQWPATLVQPVGSPLSLECTVEGTSNPNLYWYRQAAGRGLQLLFYSVGIGQISSEVPQNLSASRPQDRQFILSSKKLLLSDSGFYLCAWSVRASGGQETQYFGPGTRLLVL.

This clone was counted a few times. The gene calls are TRBV7-3 and TRBJ2-2; 15 bases line up with TRBD2. This CDR3 is 18 amino acids long. Germline assignment: CDR1 SGHTA and CDR2 FQGTGA. V gave up 5 bases and J gave up 0 bases; unmatched junction bases: 4. CDR3 nucleotides: TGTGCCAGCAGCCCCTGGACTAGCGGGAGGGCGAACACCGGGGAGCTGTTTTTT. Translation: CASSPWTSGRANTGELFF.

J is TRBJ2-1 and V is TRBV6-1, with 8 positions matching TRBD1. J gave up 15 bases and V 1 base, and 14 bases lay outside the gene matches. The CDR3 has 15 amino acids. Germline lookup yields CDR1 MNHNS and CDR2 SASEGT. For the CDR3, the DNA is TGTGCCAGCAGTGAAGTTTTAGTTTTTGGACAGGGCCTGTTCTTC. Encoded protein: CASSEVLVFGQGLFF.

There are a few counts of this clone. The rearrangement links TRBV7-9 to TRBJ1-1, with D uncertain. The CDR3 spans 11 residues. Germline assignment: CDR1 SEHNR and CDR2 FQNEAQ (reference sequence). The ends were cut back, 4 bases at V and 6 bases at J, with 6 bases in the middle. CDR3 protein: CASSSAAEAFF. Written as DNA, the CDR3 is TGTGCCAGCAGCTCGGCGGCTGAAGCTTTCTTT. Filled out from reference TRBV7-9 and TRBJ1-1, the complete variable domain reads DTGVSQNPRHKITKRGQNVTFRCDPISEHNRLYWYRQTLGQGPEFLTYFQNEAQLEKSRLLSDRFSAERPKGSFSTLEIQRTEQGDSAMYLCASSSAAEAFFGQGTRLTVV.

The chain carries TRBV28 and TRBJ2-2; weak D call: TRBD1 (5 bases). The ends were cut back, 2 bases at V and 5 bases at J, with 15 bases in the middle. In germline, CDR1 is MDHEN, CDR2 SYDVKM. CDR3 size: 16 residues. CDR3 in amino acids: CASSLNPGAPTGELFF. Here the CDR3 DNA reads TGTGCCAGCAGTTTAAACCCTGGGGCCCCGACCGGGGAGCTGTTTTTT.

Of note for this clone: This specimen includes other DNA sequences encoding the same CDR3. The chain is built from TRBV19 and TRBJ2-7; TRBD1 aligns across 8 bases. The CDR3 consists of 15 residues. CDR1 is LNHDA, CDR2 SQIVND, per germline (reference sequence). V lost 2 bases, J lost 2 bases, and 5 bases stayed unmatched. This chain's CDR3 is CASSITGTGPYEQYF. CDR3 DNA: TGTGCCAGTAGTATAACCGGGACAGGCCCCTACGAGCAGTACTTC.

The chain employs TRBV9 and TRBJ1-1, with TRBD1 identical over 10 bases. J gave up 7 bases and V 2 bases, and 2 bases lay outside the gene matches. CDR3 length: 13 residues. Per germline, CDR1 SGDLS and CDR2 YYNGEE. The CDR3 nucleotides are TGTGCCAGCAGCGTGGGACAGGGGAATGAAGCTTTCTTT. Protein: CASSVGQGNEAFF.

The chain couples TRBV7-3 to TRBJ2-1; TRBD2 matches 7 bases. Germline loops: CDR1 SGHTA, CDR2 FQGTGA. CDR3 size: 14 residues. With 2 bases clipped from V and 7 bases from J, the junction kept 5 bases outside the gene matches. CDR3 bases: TGTGCCAGCAGCTTATGGGGAGGGACTAATGAGCAGTTCTTC. Protein product: CASSLWGGTNEQFF.

This chain uses TRBV9 with TRBJ2-1; 8 nucleotides line up with TRBD2. In germline, CDR1 is SGDLS, CDR2 YYNGEE. Trimming took 0 bases from V and 6 from J; bases not matched to a gene: 11. The CDR3 has 17 amino acids. CDR3 nucleotides: TGTGCCAGCAGCGTAGCCCCCACGGGAGGGCCTGGCAATGAGCAGTTCTTC. Translated, it gives CASSVAPTGGPGNEQFF.